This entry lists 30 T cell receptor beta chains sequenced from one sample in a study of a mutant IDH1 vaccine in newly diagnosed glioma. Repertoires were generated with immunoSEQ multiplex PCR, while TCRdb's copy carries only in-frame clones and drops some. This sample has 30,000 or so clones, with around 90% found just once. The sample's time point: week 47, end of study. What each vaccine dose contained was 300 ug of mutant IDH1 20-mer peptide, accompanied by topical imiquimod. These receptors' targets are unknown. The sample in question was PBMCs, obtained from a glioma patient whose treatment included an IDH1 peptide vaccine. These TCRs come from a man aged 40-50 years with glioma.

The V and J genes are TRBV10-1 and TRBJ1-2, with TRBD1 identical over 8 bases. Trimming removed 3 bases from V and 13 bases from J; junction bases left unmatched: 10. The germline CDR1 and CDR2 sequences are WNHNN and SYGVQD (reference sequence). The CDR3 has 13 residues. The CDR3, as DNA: TGCGCCAGCAGTGATCCCGGGACAGGCTTCTTCACCTTC. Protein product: CASSDPGTGFFTF.

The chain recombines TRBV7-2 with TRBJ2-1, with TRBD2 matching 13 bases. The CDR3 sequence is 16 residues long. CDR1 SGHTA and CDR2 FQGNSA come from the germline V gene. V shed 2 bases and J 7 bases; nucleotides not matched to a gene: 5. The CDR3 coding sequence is TGTGCCAGCAGCTTAAGGTGGACTAGCGGGAGAAATGAGCAGTTCTTC. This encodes CASSLRWTSGRNEQFF.

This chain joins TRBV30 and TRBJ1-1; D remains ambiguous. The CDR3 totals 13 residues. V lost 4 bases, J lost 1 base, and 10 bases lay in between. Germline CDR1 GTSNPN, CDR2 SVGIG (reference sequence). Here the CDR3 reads CAWNRASNTEAFF. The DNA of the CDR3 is TGTGCCTGGAATAGGGCCTCGAACACTGAAGCTTTCTTT.

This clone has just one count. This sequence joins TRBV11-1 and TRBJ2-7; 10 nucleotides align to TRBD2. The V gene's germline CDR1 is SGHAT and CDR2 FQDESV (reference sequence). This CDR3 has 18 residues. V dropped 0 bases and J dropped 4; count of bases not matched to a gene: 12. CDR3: CASSLAFQASGRAYEQYF. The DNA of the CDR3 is TGTGCCAGCAGCTTAGCGTTCCAGGCTAGCGGGAGAGCTTACGAGCAGTACTTC.

The CDR3 loop is CASSLGGFQETQYF. CDR3 nucleotides: TGTGCCAGCAGCTTAGGGGGGTTCCAAGAGACCCAGTACTTC. The rearrangement uses TRBV7-2 and TRBJ2-5; D could derive from TRBD1 or TRBD2 (5 bases each). The CDR3 extends over 14 amino acids. V gave up 1 base and J gave up 1 base, with 7 bases separating them. In germline, CDR1 is SGHTA, CDR2 FQGNSA. The full variable domain, rest sourced from reference TRBV7-2 and TRBJ2-5, is GAGVSQSPSNKVTEKGKDVELRCDPISGHTALYWYRQSLGQGLEFLIYFQGNSAPDKSGLPSDRFSAERTGGSVSTLTIQRTQQEDSAVYLCASSLGGFQETQYFGPGTRLLVL.

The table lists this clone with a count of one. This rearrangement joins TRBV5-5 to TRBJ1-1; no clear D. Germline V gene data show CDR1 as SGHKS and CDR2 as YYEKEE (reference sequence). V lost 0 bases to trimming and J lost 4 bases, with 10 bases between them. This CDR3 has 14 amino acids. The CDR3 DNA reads TGTGCCAGCAGCTTGGTAGGTACGGGCACTGAAGCTTTCTTT. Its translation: CASSLVGTGTEAFF.

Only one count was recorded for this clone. CDR3 in amino acids: CASSERRGGYTF. The CDR3 nucleotides are TGTGCCAGCAGTGAGCGACGGGGTGGCTACACCTTC. The chain recombines TRBV2 with TRBJ1-2; D gene ambiguous. CDR1 and CDR2 from the germline V gene are SNHLY and FYNNEI. The CDR3 covers 12 residues. The germline V and J ends were trimmed by 3 bases and 7 bases, with 9 bases remaining between them.

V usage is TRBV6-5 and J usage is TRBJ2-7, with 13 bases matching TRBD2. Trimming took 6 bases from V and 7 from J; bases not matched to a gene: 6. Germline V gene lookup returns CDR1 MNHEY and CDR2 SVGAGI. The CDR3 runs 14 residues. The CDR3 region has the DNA TGTGCCAGCAGGCGGACTAGCGGGGGAGGTGAGCAGTACGTC. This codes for CASRRTSGGGEQYV.

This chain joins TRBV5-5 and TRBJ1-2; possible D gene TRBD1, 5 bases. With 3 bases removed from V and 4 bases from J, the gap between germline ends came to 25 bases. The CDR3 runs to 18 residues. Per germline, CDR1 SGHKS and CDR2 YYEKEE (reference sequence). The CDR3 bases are TGTGCCAGCAGCTCCCCTCTTAGGGGACGAGAGTTTAGCTATGGCTACACCTTC. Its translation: CASSSPLRGREFSYGYTF.

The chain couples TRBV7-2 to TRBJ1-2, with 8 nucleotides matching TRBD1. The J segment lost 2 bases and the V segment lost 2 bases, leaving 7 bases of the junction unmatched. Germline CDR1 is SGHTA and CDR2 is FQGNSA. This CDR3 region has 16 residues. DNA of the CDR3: TGTGCCAGCAGCTTAAGGGCAGGGGGCGAAAACTATGGCTACACCTTC. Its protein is CASSLRAGGENYGYTF.

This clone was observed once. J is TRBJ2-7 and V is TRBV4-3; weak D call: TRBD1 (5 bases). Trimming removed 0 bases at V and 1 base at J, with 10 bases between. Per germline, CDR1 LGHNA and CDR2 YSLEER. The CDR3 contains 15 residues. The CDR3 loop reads CASSQDPRVSYEQYF. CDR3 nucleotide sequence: TGCGCCAGCAGCCAAGATCCCAGGGTTTCCTACGAGCAGTACTTC.

CDR3 amino acids: CASSQKIAVQYEKLFF. The CDR3 DNA reads as TGTGCCAGCAGCCAAAAAATAGCCGTCCAGTATGAAAAACTGTTTTTT. V and J are TRBV7-9 and TRBJ1-4; D unclear. V was clipped by 5 bases and J by 6 bases, with 19 bases between them. CDR1 is SEHNR and CDR2 is FQNEAQ in the germline V gene (reference sequence). This CDR3 has 16 amino acids.

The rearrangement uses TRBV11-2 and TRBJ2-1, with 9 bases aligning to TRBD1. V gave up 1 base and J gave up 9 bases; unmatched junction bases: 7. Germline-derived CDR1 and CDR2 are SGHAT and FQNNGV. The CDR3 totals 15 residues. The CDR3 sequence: CASSLGTGGLGEQFF. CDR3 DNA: TGTGCCAGCAGCTTAGGTACAGGGGGCCTCGGTGAGCAGTTCTTC.

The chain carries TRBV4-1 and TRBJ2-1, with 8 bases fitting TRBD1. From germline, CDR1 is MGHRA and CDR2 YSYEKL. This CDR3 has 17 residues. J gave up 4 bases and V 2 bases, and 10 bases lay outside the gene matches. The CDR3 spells CASSQPLGQAIYNEQFF. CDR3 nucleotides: TGCGCCAGCAGCCAACCTCTGGGACAGGCGATTTACAATGAGCAGTTCTTC.

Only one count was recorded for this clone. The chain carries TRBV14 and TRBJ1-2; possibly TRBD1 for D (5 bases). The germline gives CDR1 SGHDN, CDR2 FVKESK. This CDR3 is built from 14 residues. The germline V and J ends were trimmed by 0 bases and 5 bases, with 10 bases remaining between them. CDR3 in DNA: TGTGCCAGCAGCCAAGATATGGCAGGGTATGGCTACACCTTC. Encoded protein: CASSQDMAGYGYTF.

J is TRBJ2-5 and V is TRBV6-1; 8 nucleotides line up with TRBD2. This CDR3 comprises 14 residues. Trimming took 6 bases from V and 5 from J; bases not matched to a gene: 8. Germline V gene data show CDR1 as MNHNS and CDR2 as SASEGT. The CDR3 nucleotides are TGTGCCAGCAGAGACGGGAGGGGGGTGGAGACCCAGTACTTC. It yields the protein CASRDGRGVETQYF.

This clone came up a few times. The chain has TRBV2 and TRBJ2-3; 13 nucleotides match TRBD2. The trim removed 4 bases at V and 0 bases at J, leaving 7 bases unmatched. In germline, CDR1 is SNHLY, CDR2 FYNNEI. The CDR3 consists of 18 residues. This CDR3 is CASSGTSGGRLSTDTQYF. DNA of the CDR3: TGTGCCAGCAGTGGGACTAGCGGGGGCCGACTTAGCACAGATACGCAGTATTTT. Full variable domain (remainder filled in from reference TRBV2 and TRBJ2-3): EPEVTQTPSHQVTQMGQEVILRCVPISNHLYFYWYRQILGQKVEFLVSFYNNEISEKSEIFDDQFSVERPDGSNFTLKIRSTKLEDSAMYFCASSGTSGGRLSTDTQYFGPGTRLTVL.

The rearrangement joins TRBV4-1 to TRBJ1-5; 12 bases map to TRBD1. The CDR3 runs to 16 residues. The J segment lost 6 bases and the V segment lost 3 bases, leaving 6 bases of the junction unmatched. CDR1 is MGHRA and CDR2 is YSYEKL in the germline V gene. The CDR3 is CASSQGTGGSAQPQHF. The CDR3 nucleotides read TGCGCCAGCAGCCAGGGGACAGGGGGCTCGGCTCAGCCCCAGCATTTT.

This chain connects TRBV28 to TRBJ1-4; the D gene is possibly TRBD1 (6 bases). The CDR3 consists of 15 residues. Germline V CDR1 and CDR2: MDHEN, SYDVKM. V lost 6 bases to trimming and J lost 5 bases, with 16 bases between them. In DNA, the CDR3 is TGTGCCAGCAGAACAGGGTTTGGACAGAATGAAAAACTGTTTTTT. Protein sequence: CASRTGFGQNEKLFF.

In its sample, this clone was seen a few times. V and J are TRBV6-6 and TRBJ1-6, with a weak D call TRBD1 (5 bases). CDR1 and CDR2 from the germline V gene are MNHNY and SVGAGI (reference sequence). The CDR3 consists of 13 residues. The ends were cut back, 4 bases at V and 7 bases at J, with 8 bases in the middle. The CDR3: CASSFEGNSPLHF. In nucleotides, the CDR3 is TGTGCCAGCAGTTTTGAGGGGAATTCACCCCTCCACTTT.

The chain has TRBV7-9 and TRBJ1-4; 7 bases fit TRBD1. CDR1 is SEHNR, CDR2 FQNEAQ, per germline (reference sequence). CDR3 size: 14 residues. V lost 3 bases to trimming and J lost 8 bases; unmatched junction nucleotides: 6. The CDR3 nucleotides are TGTGCCAGCAGCTTTCGACAGGGTGGGGAAAAACTGTTTTTT. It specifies CASSFRQGGEKLFF.

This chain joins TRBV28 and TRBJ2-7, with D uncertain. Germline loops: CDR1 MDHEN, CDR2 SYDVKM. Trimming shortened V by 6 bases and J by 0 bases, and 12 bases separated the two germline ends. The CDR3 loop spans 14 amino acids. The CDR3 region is CASSHPTLSYEQYF. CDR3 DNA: TGTGCCAGCAGCCACCCGACACTCTCCTACGAGCAGTACTTC.

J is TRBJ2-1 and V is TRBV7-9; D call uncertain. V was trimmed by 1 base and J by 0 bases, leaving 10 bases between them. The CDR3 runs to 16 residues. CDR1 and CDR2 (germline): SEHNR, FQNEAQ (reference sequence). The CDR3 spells CASSLDPWDSYNEQFF. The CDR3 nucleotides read TGTGCCAGCAGCTTAGATCCCTGGGACTCCTACAATGAGCAGTTCTTC.

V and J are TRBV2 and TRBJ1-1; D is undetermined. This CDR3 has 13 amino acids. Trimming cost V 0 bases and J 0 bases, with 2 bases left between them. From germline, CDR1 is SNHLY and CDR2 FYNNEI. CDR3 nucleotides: TGTGCCAGCAGTGAAGCGATGAACACTGAAGCTTTCTTT. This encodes CASSEAMNTEAFF.

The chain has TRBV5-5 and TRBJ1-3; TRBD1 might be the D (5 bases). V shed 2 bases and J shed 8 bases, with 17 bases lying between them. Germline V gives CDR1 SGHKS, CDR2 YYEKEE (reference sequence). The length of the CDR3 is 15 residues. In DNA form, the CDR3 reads TGTGCCAGCAGCTTAGGGAACTCAGGGATTTACACCATATATTTT. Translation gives CASSLGNSGIYTIYF.

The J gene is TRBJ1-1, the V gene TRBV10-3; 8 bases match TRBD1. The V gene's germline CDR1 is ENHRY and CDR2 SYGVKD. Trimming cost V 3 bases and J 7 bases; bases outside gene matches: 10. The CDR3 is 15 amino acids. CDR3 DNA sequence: TGTGCCATCAGTGATTCCGCCGAGACAGGGGATGAAGCTTTCTTT. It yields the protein CAISDSAETGDEAFF.

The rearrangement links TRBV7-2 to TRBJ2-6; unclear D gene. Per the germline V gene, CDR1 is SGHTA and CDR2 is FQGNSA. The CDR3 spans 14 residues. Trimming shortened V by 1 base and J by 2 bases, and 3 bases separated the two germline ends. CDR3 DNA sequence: TGTGCCAGCAGCTTAGGGACTGGGGCCAACGTCCTGACTTTC. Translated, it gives CASSLGTGANVLTF. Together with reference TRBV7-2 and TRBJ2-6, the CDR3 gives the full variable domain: GAGVSQSPSNKVTEKGKDVELRCDPISGHTALYWYRQSLGQGLEFLIYFQGNSAPDKSGLPSDRFSAERTGGSVSTLTIQRTQQEDSAVYLCASSLGTGANVLTFGAGSRLTVL.

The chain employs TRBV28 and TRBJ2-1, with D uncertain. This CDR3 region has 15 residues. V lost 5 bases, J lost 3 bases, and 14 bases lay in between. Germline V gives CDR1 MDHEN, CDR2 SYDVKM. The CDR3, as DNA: TGTGCCAGCAGTCGGACGGGCGCTGACTACAATGAGCAGTTCTTC. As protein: CASSRTGADYNEQFF.

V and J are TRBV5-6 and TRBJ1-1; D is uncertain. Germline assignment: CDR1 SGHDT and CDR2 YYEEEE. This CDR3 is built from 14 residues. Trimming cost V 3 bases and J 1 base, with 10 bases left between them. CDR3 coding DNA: TGTGCCAGCAGCTCCCCCGTGGGGAACACTGAAGCTTTCTTT. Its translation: CASSSPVGNTEAFF. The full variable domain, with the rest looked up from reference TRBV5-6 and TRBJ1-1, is DAGVTQSPTHLIKTRGQQVTLRCSPKSGHDTVSWYQQALGQGPQFIFQYYEEEERQRGNFPDRFSGHQFPNYSSELNVNALLLGDSALYLCASSSPVGNTEAFFGQGTRLTVV.

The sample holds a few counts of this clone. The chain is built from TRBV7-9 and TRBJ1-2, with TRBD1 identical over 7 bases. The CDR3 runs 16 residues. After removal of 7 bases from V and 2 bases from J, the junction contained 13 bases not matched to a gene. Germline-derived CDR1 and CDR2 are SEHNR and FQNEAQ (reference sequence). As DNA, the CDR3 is TGTGCCAGCACCAACCGAAGGCAGGGGGTAAACTATGGCTACACCTTC. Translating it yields CASTNRRQGVNYGYTF.